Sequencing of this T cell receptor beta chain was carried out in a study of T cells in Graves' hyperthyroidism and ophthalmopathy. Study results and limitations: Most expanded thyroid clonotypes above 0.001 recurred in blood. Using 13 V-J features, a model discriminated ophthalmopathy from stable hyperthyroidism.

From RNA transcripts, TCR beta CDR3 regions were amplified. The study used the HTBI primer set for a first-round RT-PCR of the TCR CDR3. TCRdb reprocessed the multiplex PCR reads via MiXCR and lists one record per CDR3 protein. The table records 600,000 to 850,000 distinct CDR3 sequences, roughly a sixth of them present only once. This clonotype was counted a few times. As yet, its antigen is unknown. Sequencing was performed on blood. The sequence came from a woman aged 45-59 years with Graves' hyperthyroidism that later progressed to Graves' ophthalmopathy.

CDR3 amino acids: CAGSGGRAEAFF. CDR3 sequence (DNA): TGTGCCGGATCAGGGGGCCGAGCCGAAGCTTTCTTT. The chain carries TRBV30 and TRBJ1-1, with 8 positions matching TRBD1. CDR1 GTSNPN and CDR2 SVGIG come from the germline V gene (reference sequence). The junction had 10 bases not matched to a gene; V was cut back by 8 bases and J by 8 bases. CDR3 length: 12 amino acids.